These 8 T cell receptor beta chains came from one sample sequenced in a study of CD8 T cells in ankylosing spondylitis. Using its own MiXCR run on the 5' RACE reads, TCRdb lists one record per CDR3 protein. The sample has approximately 140,000 distinct CDR3 sequences, under 45% seen once. What was sequenced was synovial fluid, either unsorted or a sorted T cell fraction (not recorded which). These receptors were obtained from a male donor with ankylosing spondylitis.

This clonotype has only one observation. The V and J genes are TRBV7-2 and TRBJ1-4; 7 bases are shared with TRBD1. Germline CDR1 is SGHTA and CDR2 is FQGNSA. Unmatched junction bases numbered 5, after V lost 3 bases and J lost 4 bases. The CDR3 has 15 amino acids. The CDR3 DNA reads as TGTGCCAGCAGCTTGACCAGGGGGAATAATGAAAAACTGTTTTTT. Its translation is CASSLTRGNNEKLFF. Using reference TRBV7-2 and TRBJ1-4 for the parts outside the CDR3, the full variable domain is GAGVSQSPSNKVTEKGKDVELRCDPISGHTALYWYRQSLGQGLEFLIYFQGNSAPDKSGLPSDRFSAERTGGSVSTLTIQRTQQEDSAVYLCASSLTRGNNEKLFFGSGTQLSVL.

This clonotype appeared a few times. J is TRBJ2-1 and V is TRBV20-1; 8 bases match TRBD2. The CDR3 totals 16 residues. Per the germline V gene, CDR1 is DFQATT and CDR2 is SNEGSKA (reference sequence). V was pared by 0 bases and J by 1 base, with 5 bases of the junction left unmatched. The CDR3 bases are TGCAGTGCTAGAGATCTTAGCGGGGCTTCCTACAATGAGCAGTTCTTC. Its translation is CSARDLSGASYNEQFF.

This chain links TRBV12-3 or TRBV12-4 with TRBJ2-7; D gene uncertain. Trimming removed 5 bases at V and 0 bases at J, with 11 bases between. The CDR3 spans 14 residues. The CDR3 nucleotides read TGTGCCAGCAGTCCGGACGGGTACTCCTACGAGCAGTACTTC. Protein sequence: CASSPDGYSYEQYF.

The chain joins TRBV6-5 to TRBJ1-2; D unresolved. V was clipped by 5 bases and J by 3 bases, with 19 bases between them. CDR3 length: 16 amino acids. Per the germline V gene, CDR1 is MNHEY and CDR2 is SVGAGI. The CDR3 reads CASSHLPGSRDYGYTF. CDR3 in DNA: TGTGCCAGCAGTCACCTACCGGGCTCTCGGGACTATGGCTACACCTTC.

This chain uses TRBV6-2 or TRBV6-3 with TRBJ1-5; maybe TRBD1 (5 bases). The germline gives CDR1 MNHEY, CDR2 SVGEGT. This CDR3 is built from 19 residues. Trimming removed 2 bases at V and 5 bases at J, with 25 bases between. CDR3 protein: CASSYLSLPWTLNHQPQHF. In DNA, the CDR3 is TGTGCCAGCAGTTACCTTTCTCTCCCCTGGACACTTAACCATCAGCCCCAGCATTTT.

This chain links TRBV9 with TRBJ1-2; 8 nucleotides line up with TRBD1. Germline CDR1 SGDLS, CDR2 YYNGEE. The junction had 6 bases not matched to a gene; V was cut back by 4 bases and J by 4 bases. This CDR3 comprises 14 residues. The CDR3 sequence: CASSPDRASYGYTF. In nucleotides, the CDR3 is TGTGCCAGCAGCCCGGACAGGGCCTCCTATGGCTACACCTTC. Full variable domain (rest looked up from reference TRBV9 and TRBJ1-2): DSGVTQTPKHLITATGQRVTLRCSPRSGDLSVYWYQQSLDQGLQFLIQYYNGEERAKGNILERFSAQQFPDLHSELNLSSLELGDSALYFCASSPDRASYGYTFGSGTRLTVV.

This clonotype has a count of ten or more. Written as DNA, the CDR3 is TGTGCCAGCAGCTTGGAAGGAGGGGCCCAGCATTTT. Residues: CASSLEGGAQHF. The genes are TRBV5-6 and TRBJ1-5; D is perhaps TRBD1 (5 bases). Germline-derived CDR1 and CDR2 are SGHDT and YYEEEE. This CDR3 is built from 12 residues. V lost 0 bases, J lost 11 bases, and 9 bases lay in between. Full variable domain (outside the CDR3, taken from reference TRBV5-6 and TRBJ1-5): DAGVTQSPTHLIKTRGQQVTLRCSPKSGHDTVSWYQQALGQGPQFIFQYYEEEERQRGNFPDRFSGHQFPNYSSELNVNALLLGDSALYLCASSLEGGAQHFGDGTRLSIL.

Only a few counts were recorded for this clonotype. The chain combines TRBV7-8 with TRBJ2-7; 9 nucleotides line up with TRBD1. The germline CDR1 and CDR2 sequences are SGHVS and FQNEAQ. V gave up 5 bases and J gave up 2 bases; unmatched junction bases: 4. This CDR3 is built from 14 residues. The CDR3 region is CASSVDRGPYEQYF. The CDR3 DNA sequence: TGTGCCAGCAGCGTGGACAGGGGACCCTACGAGCAGTACTTC. Filled out from reference TRBV7-8 and TRBJ2-7, the complete variable domain reads GAGVSQSPRYKVAKRGQDVALRCDPISGHVSLFWYQQALGQGPEFLTYFQNEAQLDKSGLPSDRFFAERPEGSVSTLKIQRTQQEDSAVYLCASSVDRGPYEQYFGPGTRLTVT.